This T cell receptor (beta chain) was identified in a study of cytomegalovirus exposure and HLA in healthy donors. Healthy donors of bone marrow made up the group. On this clone: Its antigen remains unknown.

Whole-study findings and limits: A missense variant in DCLRE1C was later tied to TCR beta V- and J-gene trimming. The study designated roughly 150 TCR beta chains cytomegalovirus-associated. About 90% or about 30% of the time was how often most TCR beta V segments were productive, according to an earlier analysis.

V was cut by 5 bases and J by 0 bases, with 10 bases left in between. CDR1 and CDR2 (germline): SEHNR, FQNEAQ (reference sequence). There are 14 residues in the CDR3. Primers for the PCR totalled 60 Vbeta and 13 Jbeta. The method was immunoSEQ multiplex PCR; TCRdb's version includes in-frame clones alone and lacks a portion of them. This sample lists over 110,000 clones; its ten largest clones have around 0.96%. The sample was PBMCs. The chain couples TRBV7-9 to TRBJ1-2, with D perhaps TRBD1 (5 bases). The sequence was obtained from a male donor in good health and CMV-seronegative. CDR3 sequence reads: CASSTMTANYGYTF. CDR3 nucleotides: TGTGCCAGCAGCACTATGACAGCTAACTATGGCTACACCTTC. The whole variable domain, filled in from reference TRBV7-9 and TRBJ1-2, reads DTGVSQNPRHKITKRGQNVTFRCDPISEHNRLYWYRQTLGQGPEFLTYFQNEAQLEKSRLLSDRFSAERPKGSFSTLEIQRTEQGDSAMYLCASSTMTANYGYTFGSGTRLTVV.